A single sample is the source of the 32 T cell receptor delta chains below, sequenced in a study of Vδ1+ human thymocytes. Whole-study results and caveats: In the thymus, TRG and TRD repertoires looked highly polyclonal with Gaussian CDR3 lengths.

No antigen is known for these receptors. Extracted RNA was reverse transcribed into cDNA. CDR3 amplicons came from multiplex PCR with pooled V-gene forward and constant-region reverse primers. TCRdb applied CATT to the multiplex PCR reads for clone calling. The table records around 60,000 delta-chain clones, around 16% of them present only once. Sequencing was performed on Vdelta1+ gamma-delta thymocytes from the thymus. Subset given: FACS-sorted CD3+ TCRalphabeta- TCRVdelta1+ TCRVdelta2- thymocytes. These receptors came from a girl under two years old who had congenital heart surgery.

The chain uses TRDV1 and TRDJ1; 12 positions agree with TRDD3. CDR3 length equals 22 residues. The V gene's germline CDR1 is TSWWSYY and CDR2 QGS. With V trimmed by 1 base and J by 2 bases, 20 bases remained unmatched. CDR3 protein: CALGERTFPTWGIRGNTDKLIF. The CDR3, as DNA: TGTGCTCTTGGGGAACGTACCTTCCCCACCTGGGGGATACGCGGAAATACCGATAAACTCATCTTT.

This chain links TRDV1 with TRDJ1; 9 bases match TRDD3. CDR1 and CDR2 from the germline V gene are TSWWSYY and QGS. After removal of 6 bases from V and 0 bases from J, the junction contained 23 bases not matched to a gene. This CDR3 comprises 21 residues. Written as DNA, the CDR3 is TGTGCTCTTGGCCGCACCCCCGTCCCACTGGGGGACCTCCCGTACACCGATAAACTCATCTTT. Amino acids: CALGRTPVPLGDLPYTDKLIF.

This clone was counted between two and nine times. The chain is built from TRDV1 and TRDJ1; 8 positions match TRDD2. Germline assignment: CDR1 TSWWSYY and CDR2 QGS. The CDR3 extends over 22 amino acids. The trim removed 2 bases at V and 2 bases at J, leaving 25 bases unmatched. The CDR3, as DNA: TGTGCTCTTGGGGAAAGCCCACTTCCTACGGAATCTCGGGGTAATAGGACCGATAAACTCATCTTT. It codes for CALGESPLPTESRGNRTDKLIF.

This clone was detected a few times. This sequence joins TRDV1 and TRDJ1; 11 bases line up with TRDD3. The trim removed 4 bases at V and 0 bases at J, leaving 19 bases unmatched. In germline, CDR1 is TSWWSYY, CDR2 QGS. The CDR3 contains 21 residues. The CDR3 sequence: CALGGDPPRVGDTTYTDKLIF. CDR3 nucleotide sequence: TGTGCTCTTGGGGGCGACCCCCCGCGAGTGGGGGATACGACGTACACCGATAAACTCATCTTT.

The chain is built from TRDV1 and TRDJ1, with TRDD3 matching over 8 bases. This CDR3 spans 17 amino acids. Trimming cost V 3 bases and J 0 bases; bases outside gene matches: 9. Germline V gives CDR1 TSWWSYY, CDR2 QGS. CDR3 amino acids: CALGELTTGGYTDKLIF. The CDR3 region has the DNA TGTGCTCTTGGGGAGTTAACCACTGGGGGGTACACCGATAAACTCATCTTT.

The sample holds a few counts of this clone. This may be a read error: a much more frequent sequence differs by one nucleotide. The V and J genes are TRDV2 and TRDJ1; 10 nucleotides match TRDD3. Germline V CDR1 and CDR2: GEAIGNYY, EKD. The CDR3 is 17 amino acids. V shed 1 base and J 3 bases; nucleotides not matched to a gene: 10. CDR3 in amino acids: CACDTTGGCSDPDKLIF. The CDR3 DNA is TGTGCCTGTGACACGACTGGGGGATGCAGTGACCCCGATAAACTCATCTTT.

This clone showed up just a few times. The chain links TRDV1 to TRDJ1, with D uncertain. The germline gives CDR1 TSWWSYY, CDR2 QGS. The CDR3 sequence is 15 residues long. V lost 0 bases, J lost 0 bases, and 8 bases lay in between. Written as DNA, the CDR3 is TGTGCTCTTGGGGAACTTCAACATCACACCGATAAACTCATCTTT. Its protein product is CALGELQHHTDKLIF.

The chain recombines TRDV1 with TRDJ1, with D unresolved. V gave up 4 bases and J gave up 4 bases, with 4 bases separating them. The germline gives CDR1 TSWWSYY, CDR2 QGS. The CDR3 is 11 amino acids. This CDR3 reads CALGGLDKLIF. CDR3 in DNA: TGTGCTCTTGGGGGACTCGATAAACTCATCTTT.

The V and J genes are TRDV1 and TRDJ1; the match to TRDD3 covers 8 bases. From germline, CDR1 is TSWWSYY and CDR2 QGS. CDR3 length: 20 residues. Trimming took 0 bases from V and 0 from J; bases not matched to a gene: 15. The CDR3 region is CALGELQSQGYARYTDKLIF. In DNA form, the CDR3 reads TGTGCTCTTGGGGAACTTCAGTCCCAGGGATACGCCAGGTACACCGATAAACTCATCTTT.

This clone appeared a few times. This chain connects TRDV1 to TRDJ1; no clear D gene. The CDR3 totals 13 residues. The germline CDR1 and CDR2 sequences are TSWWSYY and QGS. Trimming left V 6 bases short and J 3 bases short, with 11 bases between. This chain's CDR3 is CALGAKAADKLIF. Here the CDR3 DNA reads TGTGCTCTTGGAGCTAAGGCAGCCGATAAACTCATCTTT.

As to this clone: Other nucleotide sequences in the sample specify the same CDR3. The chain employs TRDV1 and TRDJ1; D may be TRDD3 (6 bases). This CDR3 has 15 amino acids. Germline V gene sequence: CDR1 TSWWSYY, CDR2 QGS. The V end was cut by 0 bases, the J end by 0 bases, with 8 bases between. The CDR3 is CALGELGGDTDKLIF. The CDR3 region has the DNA TGTGCTCTTGGGGAACTGGGGGGAGACACCGATAAACTCATCTTT.

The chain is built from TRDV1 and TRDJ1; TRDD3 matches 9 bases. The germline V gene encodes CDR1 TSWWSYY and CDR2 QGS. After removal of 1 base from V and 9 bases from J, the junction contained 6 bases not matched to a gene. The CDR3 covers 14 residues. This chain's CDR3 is CALGERLLGEELIF. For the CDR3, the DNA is TGTGCTCTTGGGGAACGCCTACTGGGGGAGGAACTCATCTTT.

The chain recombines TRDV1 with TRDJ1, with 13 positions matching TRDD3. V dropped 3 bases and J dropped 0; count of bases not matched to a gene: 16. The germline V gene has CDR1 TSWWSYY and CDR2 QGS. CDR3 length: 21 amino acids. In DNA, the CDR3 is TGTGCTCTTGGGGACCCCCTTCCATCGTACTGGGGGATACGTGACACCGATAAACTCATCTTT. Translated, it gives CALGDPLPSYWGIRDTDKLIF.

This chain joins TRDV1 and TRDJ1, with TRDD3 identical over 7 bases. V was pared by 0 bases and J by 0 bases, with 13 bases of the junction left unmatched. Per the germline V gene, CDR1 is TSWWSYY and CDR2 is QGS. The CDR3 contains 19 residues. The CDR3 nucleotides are TGTGCTCTTGGGGAACTAAGTTCGGGGGATCCGCAGTACACCGATAAACTCATCTTT. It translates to CALGELSSGDPQYTDKLIF.

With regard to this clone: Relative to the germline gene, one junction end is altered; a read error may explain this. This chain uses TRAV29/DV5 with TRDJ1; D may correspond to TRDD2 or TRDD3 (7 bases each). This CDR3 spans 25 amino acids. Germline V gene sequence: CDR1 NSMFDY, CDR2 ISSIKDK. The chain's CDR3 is CAASGECGGSFLPRHWGRYTNKLIF. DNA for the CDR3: TGTGCAGCAAGCGGCGAATGTGGAGGGTCATTCCTACCCAGGCACTGGGGACGGTACACCAATAAACTCATCTTT. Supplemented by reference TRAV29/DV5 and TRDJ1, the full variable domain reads DQQVKQNSPSLSVQEGRISILNCDYTNSMFDYFLWYKKYPAEGPTFLISISSIKDKNEDGRFTVFLNKSAKHLSLHIVPSQPGDSAVYFCAASGECGGSFLPRHWGRYTNKLIFGKGTRVTVEP.

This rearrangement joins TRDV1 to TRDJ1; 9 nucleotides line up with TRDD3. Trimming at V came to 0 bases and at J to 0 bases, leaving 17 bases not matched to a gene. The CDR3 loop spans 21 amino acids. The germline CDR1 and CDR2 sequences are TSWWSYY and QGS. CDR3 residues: CALGELPRLGDSIPYTDKLIF. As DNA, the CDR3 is TGTGCTCTTGGGGAACTGCCTCGGCTGGGGGATTCTATCCCGTACACCGATAAACTCATCTTT.

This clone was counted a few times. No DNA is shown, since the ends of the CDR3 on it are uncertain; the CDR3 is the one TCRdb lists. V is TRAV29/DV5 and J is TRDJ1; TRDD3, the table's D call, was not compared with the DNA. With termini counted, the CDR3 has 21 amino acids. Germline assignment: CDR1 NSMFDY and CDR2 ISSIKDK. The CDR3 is CSVLLCSKLWPSDHRTDKLIF.

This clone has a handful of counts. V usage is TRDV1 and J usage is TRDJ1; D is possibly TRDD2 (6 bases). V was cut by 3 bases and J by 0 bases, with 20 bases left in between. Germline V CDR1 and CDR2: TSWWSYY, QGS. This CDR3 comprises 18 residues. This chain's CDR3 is CALGDLPGPTLNTDKLIF. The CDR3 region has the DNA TGTGCTCTTGGGGACCTTCCGGGCCCCACCCTCAACACCGATAAACTCATCTTT.

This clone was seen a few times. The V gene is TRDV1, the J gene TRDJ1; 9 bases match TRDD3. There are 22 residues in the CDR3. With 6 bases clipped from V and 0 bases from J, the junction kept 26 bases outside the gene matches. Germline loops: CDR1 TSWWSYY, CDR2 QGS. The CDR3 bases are TGTGCTCTTGGCGGAACCACGCCTCCTAACTGGGGGACAACCATCTACACCGATAAACTCATCTTT. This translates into CALGGTTPPNWGTTIYTDKLIF.

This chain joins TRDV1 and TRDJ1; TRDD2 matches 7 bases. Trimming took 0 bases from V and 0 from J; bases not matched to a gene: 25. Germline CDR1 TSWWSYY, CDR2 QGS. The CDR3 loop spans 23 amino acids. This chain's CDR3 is CALGELSGPSSALLCNYTDKLIF. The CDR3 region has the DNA TGTGCTCTTGGGGAACTCAGTGGGCCTTCCTCAGCTCTACTCTGCAACTACACCGATAAACTCATCTTT.

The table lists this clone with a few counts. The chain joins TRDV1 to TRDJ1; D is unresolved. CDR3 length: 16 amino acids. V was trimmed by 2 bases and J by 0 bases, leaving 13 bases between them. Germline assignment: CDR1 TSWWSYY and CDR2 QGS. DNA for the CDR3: TGTGCTCTTGGGGAATTTCGCCGGGCCCACACCGATAAACTCATCTTT. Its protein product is CALGEFRRAHTDKLIF.

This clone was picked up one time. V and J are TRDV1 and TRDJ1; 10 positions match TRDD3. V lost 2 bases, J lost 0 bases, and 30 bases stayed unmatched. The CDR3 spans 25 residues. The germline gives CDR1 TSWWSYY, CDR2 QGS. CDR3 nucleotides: TGTGCTCTTGGGGAATGGGCATCCGCGGCTGGGGGATATATTCCTTATAGATACTACACCGATAAACTCATCTTT. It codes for CALGEWASAAGGYIPYRYYTDKLIF.

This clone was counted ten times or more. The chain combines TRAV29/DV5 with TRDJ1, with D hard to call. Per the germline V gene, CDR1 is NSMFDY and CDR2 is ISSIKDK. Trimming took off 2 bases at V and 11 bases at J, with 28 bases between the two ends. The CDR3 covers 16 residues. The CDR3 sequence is CAASGPSLNLGPELIF. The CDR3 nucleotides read TGTGCAGCAAGTGGGCCCTCCCTAAACTTGGGCCCAGAGCTCATCTTT.

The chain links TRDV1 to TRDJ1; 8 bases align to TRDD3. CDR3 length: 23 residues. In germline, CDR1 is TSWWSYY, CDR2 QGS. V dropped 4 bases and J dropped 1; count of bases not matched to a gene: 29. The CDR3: CALGGRSFPTPLYWGAPTDKLIF. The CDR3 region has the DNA TGTGCTCTTGGGGGGCGGTCGTTCCCTACACCCTTGTACTGGGGGGCTCCCACCGATAAACTCATCTTT.

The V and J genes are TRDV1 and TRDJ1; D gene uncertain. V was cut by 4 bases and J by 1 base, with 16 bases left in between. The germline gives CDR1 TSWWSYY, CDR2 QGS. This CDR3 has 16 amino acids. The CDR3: CALGVTSDGRTDKLIF. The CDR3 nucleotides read TGTGCTCTTGGGGTAACTTCGGACGGCCGCACCGATAAACTCATCTTT.

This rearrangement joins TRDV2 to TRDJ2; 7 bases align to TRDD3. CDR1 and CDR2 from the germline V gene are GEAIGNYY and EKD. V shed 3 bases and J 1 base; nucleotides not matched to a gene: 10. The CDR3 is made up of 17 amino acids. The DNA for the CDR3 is TGTGCCTGTGACGGGGATAAAAGTAGAGTTTTGACAGCACAACTCTTCTTT. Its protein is CACDGDKSRVLTAQLFF.

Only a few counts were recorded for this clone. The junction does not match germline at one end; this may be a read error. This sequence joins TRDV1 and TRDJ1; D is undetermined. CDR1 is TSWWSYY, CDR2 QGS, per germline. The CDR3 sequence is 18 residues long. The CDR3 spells CALGKLLRRPQYTDKLIF. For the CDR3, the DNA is TGTGCTCTTGGGAAACTTCTACGAAGACCCCAGTACACCGATAAACTCATCTTT.

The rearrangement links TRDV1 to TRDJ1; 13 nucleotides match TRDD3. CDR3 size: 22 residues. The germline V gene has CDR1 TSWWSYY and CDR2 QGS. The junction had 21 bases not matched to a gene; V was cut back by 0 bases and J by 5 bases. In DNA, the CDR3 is TGTGCTCTTGGGGAACTTAAGCCTTCCGACCCTTTCGTACTGGGGGATACGGATAAACTCATCTTT. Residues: CALGELKPSDPFVLGDTDKLIF.

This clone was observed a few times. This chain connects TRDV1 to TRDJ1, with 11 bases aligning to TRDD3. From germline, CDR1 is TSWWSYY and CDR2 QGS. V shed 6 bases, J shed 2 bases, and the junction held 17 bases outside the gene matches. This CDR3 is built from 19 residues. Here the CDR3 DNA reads TGTGCTCTTGGCCCCCGCGACTGGGGGATAACGGGGAGGACCGATAAACTCATCTTT. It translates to CALGPRDWGITGRTDKLIF.

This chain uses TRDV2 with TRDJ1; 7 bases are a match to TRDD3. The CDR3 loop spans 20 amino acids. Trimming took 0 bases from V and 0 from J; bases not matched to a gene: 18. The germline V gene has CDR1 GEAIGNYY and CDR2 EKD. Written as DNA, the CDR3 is TGTGCCTGTGACACCGTCAGAGCCGAGCTGGGGGGACAGTACACCGATAAACTCATCTTT. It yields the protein CACDTVRAELGGQYTDKLIF.

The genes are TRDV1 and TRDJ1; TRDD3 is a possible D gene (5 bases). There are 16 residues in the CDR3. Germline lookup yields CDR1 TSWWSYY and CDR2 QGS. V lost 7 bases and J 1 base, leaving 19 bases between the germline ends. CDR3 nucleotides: TGTGCTCTTGTCTCTCTCCCGTACTGGCGCACCGATAAACTCATCTTT. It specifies CALVSLPYWRTDKLIF.

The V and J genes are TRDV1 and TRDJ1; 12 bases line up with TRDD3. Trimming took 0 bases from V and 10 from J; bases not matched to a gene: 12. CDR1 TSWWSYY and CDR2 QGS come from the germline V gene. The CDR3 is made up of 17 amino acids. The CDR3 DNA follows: TGTGCTCTTGGGGAACTTATGGCTGGGGGATACGCCAGGGGACTCATCTTT. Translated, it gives CALGELMAGGYARGLIF.